Each of the 18 T cell receptor beta chains below was sequenced from the same sample in a study of breast tumors, draining lymph nodes, adjacent tissues. Axillary draining lymph nodes of breast cancer patients supplied the node samples. TCRdb independently ran MiXCR on the multiplex PCR reads; one entry per CDR3 protein. The table shows approximately 120,000 distinct CDR3 sequences, with 21% occurring only once. Sequenced material: axillary lymph node tissue. These TCRs come from a female donor with breast cancer. Some clones in this sample may be carry-over from other donors' samples.

This clonotype was detected many times. The chain has TRBV5-1 and TRBJ2-1; D is unclear. Trimming pared 6 bases from V and 9 bases from J, leaving 13 bases between. The CDR3 is made up of 12 amino acids. CDR1 is SGHRS, CDR2 YFSETQ, per germline. CDR3 sequence reads: CASTSRTGEQFF. CDR3 nucleotides: TGCGCCAGCACCTCTAGAACTGGTGAGCAGTTCTTC.

Many counts were recorded for this clonotype. The V and J genes are TRBV11-2 and TRBJ2-1, with 9 bases aligning to TRBD2. Germline V gene lookup returns CDR1 SGHAT and CDR2 FQNNGV. The V segment lost 1 base and the J segment 2 bases; nucleotides outside the gene matches: 3. CDR3 size: 16 residues. The CDR3: CASSLGVAGAYNEQFF. The CDR3 nucleotides are TGTGCCAGCAGCTTAGGCGTAGCGGGAGCCTACAATGAGCAGTTCTTC.

This clonotype came up many times. V gene TRBV12-3 or TRBV12-4 combines with J gene TRBJ1-3, with TRBD1 as a possible D gene (5 bases). The CDR3 is made up of 14 amino acids. Trimming took 8 bases from V and 5 from J, leaving 16 bases between them. The CDR3 is CASSLGGNRNTIYF. The CDR3, as DNA: TGTGCCAGCTCGCTTGGGGGAAACAGAAACACCATATATTTT.

This clonotype was found many times. The gene calls are TRBV6-6 and TRBJ2-7; 8 nucleotides line up with TRBD1. J gave up 2 bases and V 5 bases, and 8 bases lay outside the gene matches. The V gene's germline CDR1 is MNHNY and CDR2 SVGAGI (reference sequence). The CDR3 is 15 amino acids. The CDR3 is CASSTSLTGAYEQYF. DNA for the CDR3: TGTGCCAGCAGTACCTCCCTGACAGGGGCCTACGAGCAGTACTTC.

Concerning this clonotype itself: One base away lies a much larger clone, so this may be a sequencing read error. This chain connects TRBV6-5 to TRBJ1-3, with TRBD1 as a possible D gene (5 bases). The germline V gene encodes CDR1 MNHEY and CDR2 SVGAGI. The CDR3 covers 16 residues. CDR3 sequence (DNA): TGTGCCAGCAGTTACGACGGGGGAGGGAGCGGAAACACCTTATATTTT. Translation: CASSYDGGGSGNTLYF.

This clonotype occurred many times. This chain uses TRBV3-1 with TRBJ1-3; D is ambiguous. The CDR3 loop spans 15 amino acids. V gave up 4 bases and J gave up 0 bases, with 10 bases separating them. Looked up from germline, CDR1 is LGHDT and CDR2 is YNNKEL (reference sequence). CDR3 sequence (DNA): TGTGCCAGCAGCCGCGACCGAAGCTCTGGAAACACCATATATTTT. It is translated as CASSRDRSSGNTIYF. The full variable domain, rest sourced from reference TRBV3-1 and TRBJ1-3, is DTAVSQTPKYLVTQMGNDKSIKCEQNLGHDTMYWYKQDSKKFLKIMFSYNNKELIINETVPNRFSPKSPDKAHLNLHINSLELGDSAVYFCASSRDRSSGNTIYFGEGSWLTVV.

V and J are TRBV28 and TRBJ2-1; TRBD2 matches 16 bases. The CDR3 is 19 residues long. The V segment lost 7 bases and the J segment 5 bases; nucleotides outside the gene matches: 14. Germline values: CDR1 MDHEN, CDR2 SYDVKM. CDR3 loop: CASNPGGTSGGEGHNEQFF. CDR3 sequence (DNA): TGTGCCAGCAACCCGGGGGGGACTAGCGGGGGGGAGGGGCACAATGAGCAGTTCTTC.

Comments on this clonotype: This may come from a read error, since a much larger clone is one base off. As the CDR3 is not closed by the conserved phenylalanine or tryptophan, this likely results from a read error. The gene calls are TRBV6-1 and TRBJ2-7; unclear D gene. Germline loops: CDR1 MNHNS, CDR2 SASEGT. The CDR3 runs 14 residues. With 3 bases removed from V and 4 bases from J, the gap between germline ends came to 13 bases. In DNA form, the CDR3 reads TGTGCCAGCAGTGAGAGTAACTGGGCTTACGAGCAGTACTCC. Encoded protein: CASSESNWAYEQYS.

In this sample, this clonotype turned up many times. V and J are TRBV24-1 and TRBJ2-1; no clear D. This CDR3 contains 13 residues. In germline, CDR1 is KGHDR, CDR2 SFDVKD. V shed 5 bases and J shed 8 bases, with 12 bases lying between them. The CDR3 sequence: CATSGRHRDEQFF. The CDR3 bases are TGTGCCACCAGTGGTCGGCACAGAGATGAGCAGTTCTTC.

In this sample, this clonotype turned up a few times. Since a much larger clone is just one base distant, this may be a read error. The chain has TRBV29-1 and TRBJ2-7, with a tentative D call TRBD2 (6 bases). There are 13 residues in the CDR3. Trimming removed 5 bases at V and 0 bases at J, with 11 bases between. Germline loops: CDR1 SQVTM, CDR2 ANQGSEA. CDR3 in DNA: TGCAGCGTTAGGGAGGCCAACTCCTACGAGCAGTACTTC. This sequence encodes CSVREANSYEQYF.

This clonotype was found many times. The chain combines TRBV20-1 with TRBJ2-3; D not certain. The germline V and J ends were trimmed by 4 bases and 0 bases, with 17 bases remaining between them. Per the germline V gene, CDR1 is DFQATT and CDR2 is SNEGSKA (reference sequence). The CDR3 has 16 amino acids. This CDR3 reads CSANPFSASSTDTQYF. CDR3 sequence (DNA): TGCAGTGCTAATCCTTTCTCTGCGTCTAGCACAGATACGCAGTATTTT.

About this clonotype: The CDR3 carries no conserved terminal phenylalanine or tryptophan, so it likely arises from a read error. The genes are TRBV5-1 and TRBJ1-2; D may be TRBD1 (6 bases). CDR3 length: 14 amino acids. Germline V gives CDR1 SGHRS, CDR2 YFSETQ. Trimming stripped 4 bases from V and 4 bases from J, with 14 bases between. CDR3 coding DNA: TGCGCCAGCAGCCCCGGGGGGGGCAGCTATGGCTACACCTCC. It encodes CASSPGGGSYGYTS.

This clonotype was seen many times. The CDR3 loop reads CASSFIGAEQFF. The CDR3 DNA is TGTGCCAGCAGCTTCATAGGGGCTGAGCAGTTCTTC. The chain employs TRBV7-9 and TRBJ2-1, with a possible D match to TRBD1 (5 bases). The CDR3 loop spans 12 amino acids. Germline values: CDR1 SEHNR, CDR2 FQNEAQ (reference sequence). Trimming pared 3 bases from V and 9 bases from J, leaving 9 bases between.

Of note for this clonotype: A much larger clone lies one base from this, so it may be a read error. The J gene is TRBJ2-1, the V gene TRBV12-3 or TRBV12-4; D may match TRBD1 or TRBD2 (6 bases each). Between the trimmed V and J ends, which lost 1 base and 14 bases, there was a span of 15 bases. The CDR3 extends over 13 amino acids. CDR3 coding DNA: TGTGCCAGCAGTTTAGAGGGGGGCTACGATAAGTTCTTC. It is translated as CASSLEGGYDKFF.

Notes on this clonotype: A much larger clone sits a single nucleotide away, making a read error possible. The V and J genes are TRBV29-1 and TRBJ2-2, with a weak D call TRBD2 (6 bases). This CDR3 region has 14 residues. Germline V gene sequence: CDR1 SQVTM, CDR2 ANQGSEA. The CDR3 is CSVGWGDHTEELFF. The DNA for the CDR3 is TGCAGCGTTGGCTGGGGGGACCACACCGAGGAGCTGTTTTTT.

In its sample, this clonotype was seen many times. The genes are TRBV6-1 and TRBJ2-3; 9 positions match TRBD2. The CDR3 extends over 16 amino acids. Germline CDR1 is MNHNS and CDR2 is SASEGT. Trimming cost V 3 bases and J 2 bases; bases outside gene matches: 6. Written as DNA, the CDR3 is TGTGCCAGCAGTGATATAGCGGGGGCGAACACAGATACGCAGTATTTT. Translating it yields CASSDIAGANTDTQYF.

The chain employs TRBV27 and TRBJ2-2; D not certain. Germline assignment: CDR1 MNHEY and CDR2 SMNVEV (reference sequence). The CDR3 extends over 16 amino acids. Trimming pared 6 bases from V and 4 bases from J, leaving 18 bases between. The CDR3 nucleotides read TGTGCCAGCAGACTTACCGGGCCGGAAGGCACCGGGGAGCTGTTTTTT. This encodes CASRLTGPEGTGELFF.

This clonotype has only one observation. A much more abundant neighbour one base away suggests this may be a read error. The CDR3 loop is CAMSYAGEQLF. As DNA, the CDR3 is TGTGCCATGAGTTACGCGGGTGAGCAGCTCTTC. The chain employs TRBV6-1 and TRBJ2-1; D is possibly TRBD2 (5 bases). Per germline, CDR1 MNHNS and CDR2 SASEGT. This CDR3 spans 11 amino acids.